These 16 T cell receptor beta chains share one sample of origin, sequenced in a study of cytomegalovirus exposure and HLA in healthy donors. The PCR was carried out with 60 Vbeta primers and 13 Jbeta primers. TCRdb keeps only in-frame clones here, not all; method: immunoSEQ multiplex PCR. Found here are tens of thousands of clones, around 73% of them singletons; the top ten hold roughly 3.4%. Sequencing was carried out using PBMCs. These receptors were taken from a woman in her twenties or thirties in good health and CMV-seronegative.

This chain uses TRBV6-1 with TRBJ1-4; tentative D call: TRBD1 (6 bases). CDR3 length equals 16 residues. Germline V gene lookup returns CDR1 MNHNS and CDR2 SASEGT. V lost 4 bases, J lost 8 bases, and 20 bases lay in between. CDR3 DNA sequence: TGTGCCAGCAGTGGGGGCTTAGTGAGGGACAAGGAAAAACTGTTTTTT. Protein: CASSGGLVRDKEKLFF.

The gene calls are TRBV5-1 and TRBJ1-4, with 9 bases lining up with TRBD1. This CDR3 has 17 residues. Germline CDR1 is SGHRS and CDR2 is YFSETQ. The V and J ends lost 4 bases and 0 bases, in that order; junction bases with no gene match: 7. CDR3 DNA sequence: TGCGCCAGCAGCCCGGGACAGGGCACTGCAACTAATGAAAAACTGTTTTTT. This codes for CASSPGQGTATNEKLFF.

J is TRBJ2-4 and V is TRBV29-1; a weak D match, TRBD1 (6 bases). Germline assignment: CDR1 SQVTM and CDR2 ANQGSEA. The CDR3 has 13 residues. Trimming cost V 6 bases and J 6 bases, with 15 bases left between them. The CDR3 region is CSVQQGGGNIQYF. The DNA of the CDR3 is TGCAGCGTGCAACAGGGTGGAGGAAACATTCAGTACTTC.

V gene TRBV7-2 combines with J gene TRBJ2-6, with no clear D. Between the trimmed V and J ends, which lost 9 bases and 2 bases, there was a span of 11 bases. The CDR3 covers 14 residues. Germline V CDR1 and CDR2: SGHTA, FQGNSA. The CDR3 sequence: CASQNSPGANVLTF. The CDR3 bases are TGTGCCAGTCAAAACTCCCCTGGGGCCAACGTCCTGACTTTC.

CDR3 bases: TGCGCCAGCAGCCCTACAAGGACTAGCGCTCCGGGGCTGGCCAAAAACATTCAGTACTTC. This encodes CASSPTRTSAPGLAKNIQYF. This chain joins TRBV5-1 and TRBJ2-4; 9 bases agree with TRBD2. The germline V gene encodes CDR1 SGHRS and CDR2 YFSETQ. CDR3 length: 20 residues. V was clipped by 4 bases and J by 1 base; unmatched bases: 18.

The gene calls are TRBV7-7 and TRBJ1-3; D uncertain. The germline V gene has CDR1 SSHAT and CDR2 FNYEAQ (reference sequence). V shed 5 bases and J shed 7 bases, with 21 bases lying between them. The CDR3 covers 16 residues. The CDR3 here is CASSPGVIEPSNTIYF. DNA for the CDR3: TGTGCCAGCAGCCCCGGGGTAATTGAGCCCTCCAACACCATATATTTT. Full variable domain (rest looked up from reference TRBV7-7 and TRBJ1-3): GAGVSQSPRYKVTKRGQDVTLRCDPISSHATLYWYQQALGQGPEFLTYFNYEAQPDKSGLPSDRFSAERPEGSISTLTIQRTEQRDSAMYRCASSPGVIEPSNTIYFGEGSWLTVV.

The chain uses TRBV29-1 and TRBJ2-1; D is possibly TRBD1 (6 bases). CDR3 size: 13 residues. In germline, CDR1 is SQVTM, CDR2 ANQGSEA. The germline V and J ends were trimmed by 5 bases and 2 bases, with 10 bases remaining between them. The CDR3 loop reads CSVFEGAYNEQFF. CDR3 DNA sequence: TGCAGCGTTTTTGAGGGGGCCTACAATGAGCAGTTCTTC.

The sample holds one count of this clone. V is TRBV19 and J is TRBJ2-7; 11 bases agree with TRBD2. Germline V gives CDR1 LNHDA, CDR2 SQIVND (reference sequence). The CDR3 sequence is 20 residues long. The J segment lost 3 bases and the V segment lost 11 bases, leaving 27 bases of the junction unmatched. As DNA, the CDR3 is TGTGCCGCAGGACCCGTCTTTGGACTAGCGGGCCTCCAAGCCAACTACGAGCAGTACTTC. Its translation: CAAGPVFGLAGLQANYEQYF.

This clone has a handful of counts. The rearrangement uses TRBV28 and TRBJ2-3; maybe TRBD1 (6 bases). The V end lost 2 bases, the J end lost 5 bases, and 14 bases lay between the germline ends. There are 15 residues in the CDR3. Germline V gene sequence: CDR1 MDHEN, CDR2 SYDVKM. DNA of the CDR3: TGTGCCAGCAGTTTAAATGGGCTAGGGGGAGATACGCAGTATTTT. Translating it yields CASSLNGLGGDTQYF.

This clone was found a few times. The chain carries TRBV6-5 and TRBJ2-1; 8 nucleotides agree with TRBD1. The ends lost 10 bases at V and 3 bases at J; junction bases unmatched: 8. The CDR3 is made up of 14 amino acids. Germline V gene sequence: CDR1 MNHEY, CDR2 SVGAGI. CDR3 in amino acids: CATTQQGGYNEQFF. The CDR3, as DNA: TGTGCCACCACTCAACAGGGGGGCTACAATGAGCAGTTCTTC.

The CDR3, as DNA: TGTGCCAGCAGCTTAGATACCGGGACAGGTTTCTCCTACGAGCAGTACTTC. It is translated as CASSLDTGTGFSYEQYF. The V gene is TRBV7-9, the J gene TRBJ2-7; 8 bases match TRBD1. V was pared by 1 base and J by 0 bases, with 8 bases of the junction left unmatched. Germline CDR1 reads SEHNR; CDR2 reads FQNEAQ (reference sequence). The CDR3 covers 17 residues. The whole variable domain, filled in from reference TRBV7-9 and TRBJ2-7, reads DTGVSQNPRHKITKRGQNVTFRCDPISEHNRLYWYRQTLGQGPEFLTYFQNEAQLEKSRLLSDRFSAERPKGSFSTLEIQRTEQGDSAMYLCASSLDTGTGFSYEQYFGPGTRLTVT.

The chain recombines TRBV23-1 with TRBJ1-2; D perhaps matches TRBD1 (6 bases). TRBV23-1 is assigned to the ORF class and has an uncertain function. V was cut by 3 bases and J by 5 bases, with 16 bases left in between. This CDR3 is 15 amino acids long. In DNA, the CDR3 is TGCGCCAGCAGTCATTCAGGGGAATTAGGTTATGGCTACACCTTC. Protein product: CASSHSGELGYGYTF.

The chain recombines TRBV6-5 with TRBJ1-1; the D is unclear. With 4 bases removed from V and 1 base from J, the gap between germline ends came to 4 bases. The germline CDR1 and CDR2 sequences are MNHEY and SVGAGI. The CDR3 has 12 residues. The CDR3 here is CASSWQNTEAFF. The CDR3 DNA sequence: TGTGCCAGCAGTTGGCAGAACACTGAAGCTTTCTTT.

This clone was detected a few times. The chain couples TRBV28 to TRBJ1-1, with 10 nucleotides matching TRBD1. CDR3 length: 15 amino acids. The germline gives CDR1 MDHEN, CDR2 SYDVKM. Losses at the gene ends were 8 bases for V and 6 bases for J; bases not matched to a gene: 12. CDR3 bases: TGTGCCAGCCAAACCGGGACAGGGGAAAGGCCTGAAGCTTTCTTT. Translated, it gives CASQTGTGERPEAFF.

This clone is a singleton in its sample. The V and J genes are TRBV25-1 and TRBJ2-7; the D gene is possibly TRBD2 (5 bases). CDR1 is MGHDK, CDR2 SYGVNS, per germline. The CDR3 runs 13 residues. V was trimmed by 4 bases and J by 3 bases, leaving 10 bases between them. The CDR3 is CASSGRGFYEQYF. CDR3 sequence (DNA): TGTGCCAGCAGTGGTCGGGGTTTCTACGAGCAGTACTTC.

The rearrangement links TRBV5-6 to TRBJ1-1; D is possibly TRBD1 (5 bases). Germline values: CDR1 SGHDT, CDR2 YYEEEE. This CDR3 has 13 residues. V lost 1 base and J 8 bases, leaving 12 bases between the germline ends. This CDR3 is CASSLIRAGEAFF. The CDR3 DNA sequence: TGTGCCAGCAGCTTGATCAGGGCAGGAGAAGCTTTCTTT.